These T cell receptor beta chains were read from a single sample in a study of blood T cell repertoires in COVID-19. Profiling relied on immunoSEQ multiplex PCR, and the TCRdb table lists in-frame clones only, not all of them. The sample has 250,000 to 300,000 clones; about 86% are singletons. The sequenced sample consisted of peripheral blood. These receptors all stem from a woman aged 30 to 39 with COVID-19, enrolled during active disease. The CDR3 runs from the conserved cysteine through the conserved F or W. The order of the fields is V gene, CDR3 length, D gene, clone size, J gene, CDR3 DNA, CDR3 protein. A D gene is named only where the DNA matches it firmly. Some rows mark clone size as missing; the rest say once, few, many or name a class of expanded clone.

V: TRBV7-2
length: 16
D: .
size: .
J: TRBJ1-2
DNA: TGTGCCAGCAGTCGTACGAGGGTCTCGGTGAACTATGGCTACACCTTC
CDR3: CASSRTRVSVNYGYTF

V: TRBV5-5
length: 16
D: TRBD1
size: .
J: TRBJ2-2
DNA: TGTGCCAGCAGCTTTTGGACAGGTTTATTCACCGGGGAGCTGTTTTTT
CDR3: CASSFWTGLFTGELFF

V: TRBV12-3/TRBV12-4
length: 13
D: .
size: .
J: TRBJ1-1
DNA: TGTGCCAGCAGTAGGAGGGGTCGGACTGAAGCTTTCTTT
CDR3: CASSRRGRTEAFF

V: TRBV18
length: 16
D: .
size: few
J: TRBJ1-5
DNA: TGTGCCAGCTCACCGACCAGGGGCTCCGCCAATCAGCCCCAGCATTTT
CDR3: CASSPTRGSANQPQHF

V: TRBV27
length: 18
D: TRBD2
size: .
J: TRBJ2-1
DNA: TGTGCCAGCAGTTTATCGCAACTAGCGGGGGGGCCAGGGTATGAGCAGTTCTTC
CDR3: CASSLSQLAGGPGYEQFF

V: TRBV19
length: 14
D: TRBD2
size: .
J: TRBJ2-1
DNA: TGTGCCAGTAGCCTTCCGGGGGGTTACAATGAGCAGTTCTTC
CDR3: CASSLPGGYNEQFF

V: TRBV29-1
length: 13
D: .
size: .
J: TRBJ1-4
DNA: TGCAGCGTCGAGACACAGGGTAATGAAAAACTGTTTTTT
CDR3: CSVETQGNEKLFF

V: TRBV2
length: 15
D: TRBD2
size: .
J: TRBJ2-5
DNA: TGTGCCAGCAGTGAACTAGCGGGGGGTCAAGAGACCCAGTACTTC
CDR3: CASSELAGGQETQYF

V: TRBV7-8
length: 13
D: .
size: .
J: TRBJ1-2
DNA: TGTGCCAGCAGCTTAGGAGGGAATGGTGGCTACACCTTC
CDR3: CASSLGGNGGYTF

V: TRBV3-1/TRBV3-2
length: 18
D: TRBD2
size: .
J: TRBJ2-3
DNA: TGTGCCAGCAGCCAAGATGGACTAGCGGGATCTTACACAGATACGCAGTATTTT
CDR3: CASSQDGLAGSYTDTQYF

V: TRBV7-9
length: 14
D: TRBD2
size: .
J: TRBJ2-3
DNA: TGTGCCAGCAGCCTGGGACTAGCGGTGGATACGCAGTATTTT
CDR3: CASSLGLAVDTQYF

V: TRBV19
length: 14
D: .
size: once
J: TRBJ2-3
DNA: TGTGCCAGTAGTATAATGCAGGGCTTGGATACGCAGTATTTT
CDR3: CASSIMQGLDTQYF

V: TRBV28
length: 16
D: .
size: .
J: TRBJ1-2
DNA: TGTGCCAGCAGTTCCCCCCCCGTGGGGGCGAGAGGTGGCTACACCTTC
CDR3: CASSSPPVGARGGYTF